Listed here are 27 T cell receptor beta chains from one sample, sequenced in a study of T cells in Graves' hyperthyroidism and ophthalmopathy. Amplification targeted TCR beta CDR3 regions from RNA transcripts. A set of HTBI primers served as the primers for a first-round RT-PCR of the TCR CDR3. MiXCR, run by TCRdb on the multiplex PCR reads, gives a single entry per CDR3 protein. Among around 690,000 distinct CDR3 sequences listed, roughly 17% were seen once. Material: blood. The origin of the receptors is a man between 45 and 60 years old with Graves' hyperthyroidism.

The chain combines TRBV2 with TRBJ2-6; 7 nucleotides align to TRBD1. The CDR3 totals 18 residues. Trimming removed 3 bases from V and 1 base from J; junction bases left unmatched: 9. Germline assignment: CDR1 SNHLY and CDR2 FYNNEI. The CDR3 DNA reads TGTGCCAGCAGTGATGGTCAGACGACAGGGTCTGGGGCCAACGTCCTGACTTTC. Its protein product is CASSDGQTTGSGANVLTF.

The table lists this clonotype with many counts. This chain joins TRBV28 and TRBJ2-4; D is perhaps TRBD1 (5 bases). Trimming left V 5 bases short and J 5 bases short, with 19 bases between. The length of the CDR3 is 16 residues. Germline V lookup: CDR1 MDHEN, CDR2 SYDVKM. CDR3 sequence reads: CASSPQGRPWENIQYF. The CDR3 nucleotides read TGTGCCAGCAGTCCCCAGGGCCGGCCTTGGGAAAACATTCAGTACTTC.

In regard to this clonotype: This may stem from a read error, because a much larger clone lies one nucleotide away. The rearrangement uses TRBV29-1 and TRBJ2-7, with D possibly matching TRBD2 (5 bases). With 7 bases removed from V and 1 base from J, the gap between germline ends came to 17 bases. Germline CDR1 and CDR2: SQVTM and ANQGSEA. The CDR3 runs 14 residues. CDR3 protein: CSATGNHRSYEQYF. The CDR3 DNA is TGCAGCGCCACCGGGAACCATAGATCCTACGAGCAGTACTTC.

This clonotype turned up a few times. V and J are TRBV2 and TRBJ2-7; 9 positions agree with TRBD1. The CDR3 is 15 residues long. J was trimmed by 0 bases and V by 6 bases; bases with no gene match: 6. Germline assignment: CDR1 SNHLY and CDR2 FYNNEI. The CDR3 DNA reads TGTGCCAGCAGCGTGGAGGACAGGGGCTCCTACGAGCAGTACTTC. Translating gives CASSVEDRGSYEQYF.

This clonotype was seen repeatedly, ten times or more. The chain has TRBV7-9 and TRBJ2-1; 10 nucleotides agree with TRBD2. The trim removed 5 bases at V and 7 bases at J, leaving 14 bases unmatched. Germline values: CDR1 SEHNR, CDR2 FQNEAQ (reference sequence). The CDR3 spans 17 residues. In DNA, the CDR3 is TGTGCCAGCAGCGCAGCCATCCTAGCGGGAGTATCAAATGAGCAGTTCTTC. Its protein is CASSAAILAGVSNEQFF.

The chain joins TRBV2 to TRBJ2-2; D not certain. The CDR3 length is 13 residues. Trimming pared 4 bases from V and 7 bases from J, leaving 10 bases between. Germline CDR1 reads SNHLY; CDR2 reads FYNNEI. The CDR3: CASSGEVIGELFF. CDR3 nucleotide sequence: TGTGCCAGCAGTGGAGAGGTTATCGGGGAGCTGTTTTTT.

This chain links TRBV28 with TRBJ2-7, with 7 bases aligning to TRBD2. Losses at the gene ends were 6 bases for V and 3 bases for J; bases not matched to a gene: 11. The germline V gene has CDR1 MDHEN and CDR2 SYDVKM. The CDR3 covers 15 residues. CDR3 sequence: CASRALAAGLYEQYF. DNA of the CDR3: TGTGCCAGCAGGGCCTTAGCAGCGGGACTCTACGAGCAGTACTTC. Combining the CDR3 with reference TRBV28 and TRBJ2-7 gives the whole variable domain DVKVTQSSRYLVKRTGEKVFLECVQDMDHENMFWYRQDPGLGLRLIYFSYDVKMKEKGDIPEGYSVSREKKERFSLILESASTNQTSMYLCASRALAAGLYEQYFGPGTRLTVT.

This clonotype was seen ten or more times. This chain links TRBV6-1 with TRBJ1-1; 8 positions match TRBD1. The germline CDR1 and CDR2 sequences are MNHNS and SASEGT. This CDR3 region has 16 residues. Trimming removed 4 bases from V and 8 bases from J; junction bases left unmatched: 15. CDR3 region: CASSARTGKLHWEAFF. The CDR3 bases are TGTGCCAGCAGTGCCCGGACAGGGAAGCTGCACTGGGAAGCTTTCTTT.

As regards this clonotype: A much larger clone differs by one base, so this may be a read error. This chain joins TRBV7-6 and TRBJ2-3; 9 bases are a match to TRBD1. The CDR3 runs 16 residues. V was clipped by 3 bases and J by 3 bases; unmatched bases: 7. Germline V gene data show CDR1 as SGHVS and CDR2 as FNYEAQ. The CDR3 loop reads CASSFTGGSWTDTQYF. The CDR3 DNA is TGTGCCAGCAGCTTCACAGGGGGCTCCTGGACAGATACGCAGTATTTT.

This clonotype was found many times. In DNA form, the CDR3 reads TGTGCCAGCAGTCGCCGCGCCGGGACTAGCGGGATTAAGGGTGATGAGCAGTTCTTC. It is translated as CASSRRAGTSGIKGDEQFF. This chain joins TRBV27 and TRBJ2-1; 13 bases fit TRBD2. The CDR3 consists of 19 residues. Germline CDR1 and CDR2: MNHEY and SMNVEV (reference sequence). After removal of 5 bases from V and 8 bases from J, the junction contained 18 bases not matched to a gene.

The genes are TRBV19 and TRBJ2-1; 7 bases line up with TRBD2. The CDR3 is 15 amino acids. J gave up 5 bases and V 6 bases, and 10 bases lay outside the gene matches. Germline V gives CDR1 LNHDA, CDR2 SQIVND (reference sequence). The DNA for the CDR3 is TGTGCCAGTAGCCCTTCTGGCGGGAGAAACAATGAGCAGTTCTTC. Translated, it gives CASSPSGGRNNEQFF.

In its sample, this clonotype was seen many times. V gene TRBV2 combines with J gene TRBJ1-6; D is unclear. CDR3 size: 14 residues. Trimming pared 9 bases from V and 9 bases from J, leaving 18 bases between. Germline CDR1 SNHLY, CDR2 FYNNEI. CDR3 region: CASTYGGGRSPLHF. The CDR3 bases are TGTGCCAGTACGTACGGAGGAGGACGTTCACCCCTCCACTTT.

This clonotype was seen many times. The chain joins TRBV30 to TRBJ1-1; TRBD1 aligns across 7 bases. Trimming cost V 2 bases and J 1 base; bases outside gene matches: 7. Germline V gene data show CDR1 as GTSNPN and CDR2 as SVGIG (reference sequence). The CDR3 covers 15 residues. The CDR3 is CAWSLGTDSNTEAFF. DNA for the CDR3: TGTGCCTGGAGTTTGGGGACAGACTCGAACACTGAAGCTTTCTTT.

This clonotype appeared many times. The J gene is TRBJ1-6, the V gene TRBV28; 8 bases are shared with TRBD1. V gave up 5 bases and J gave up 7 bases; unmatched junction bases: 7. The CDR3 is 15 amino acids. Germline V lookup: CDR1 MDHEN, CDR2 SYDVKM. The CDR3 is CASSITGTGNSPLHF. The CDR3, as DNA: TGTGCCAGCAGTATCACCGGGACAGGAAATTCACCCCTCCACTTT.

This clonotype was seen many times. This sequence joins TRBV6-2 or TRBV6-3 and TRBJ1-1; D remains ambiguous. Germline CDR1 reads MNHEY; CDR2 reads SVGEGT. This CDR3 is 12 amino acids long. Trimming cost V 4 bases and J 5 bases, with 8 bases left between them. The CDR3 is CASSFQTTEAFF. DNA for the CDR3: TGTGCCAGCAGTTTTCAAACGACTGAAGCTTTCTTT.

This clonotype has a handful of counts. The chain links TRBV18 to TRBJ2-5, with D perhaps matching TRBD1 or TRBD2 (6 bases each). Germline loops: CDR1 KGHSH, CDR2 LQKENI. Trimming cost V 6 bases and J 6 bases, with 20 bases left between them. This CDR3 is built from 15 residues. CDR3 nucleotides: TGTGCCAGCTCCCCCCCATTCGGGGGCGAACAGACCCAGTACTTC. This sequence encodes CASSPPFGGEQTQYF. The entire variable domain, with the rest obtained from reference TRBV18 and TRBJ2-5, is as follows: NAGVMQNPRHLVRRRGQEARLRCSPMKGHSHVYWYRQLPEEGLKFMVYLQKENIIDESGMPKERFSAEFPKEGPSILRIQQVVRGDSAAYFCASSPPFGGEQTQYFGPGTRLLVL.

This clonotype was detected ten times or more. This sequence joins TRBV2 and TRBJ2-1; the D is unclear. CDR1 is SNHLY, CDR2 FYNNEI, per germline. The ends were cut back, 8 bases at V and 0 bases at J, with 8 bases in the middle. The CDR3 extends over 13 amino acids. The CDR3 spells CASDQSSYNEQFF. CDR3 DNA: TGTGCCAGCGACCAGAGCTCCTACAATGAGCAGTTCTTC.

In its sample, this clonotype was seen many times. This chain connects TRBV11-2 to TRBJ1-2; D remains ambiguous. CDR3 size: 15 residues. Germline CDR1 reads SGHAT; CDR2 reads FQNNGV. Trimming took 5 bases from V and 0 from J, leaving 13 bases between them. This CDR3 is CASSRSPKTNYGYTF. The CDR3 bases are TGTGCCAGCAGCCGGTCCCCGAAGACTAACTATGGCTACACCTTC. The variable domain in full, with the rest retrieved from reference TRBV11-2 and TRBJ1-2, is EAGVAQSPRYKIIEKRQSVAFWCNPISGHATLYWYQQILGQGPKLLIQFQNNGVVDDSQLPKDRFSAERLKGVDSTLKIQPAKLEDSAVYLCASSRSPKTNYGYTFGSGTRLTVV.

This clonotype was counted ten times or more. The V gene is TRBV12-3 or TRBV12-4, the J gene TRBJ1-1; D call uncertain. Trimming removed 4 bases at V and 6 bases at J, with 9 bases between. This CDR3 comprises 12 residues. CDR3 nucleotides: TGTGCCAGCAGTTCAGGAATTGCTGAAGCTTTCTTT. Its protein is CASSSGIAEAFF.

V is TRBV19 and J is TRBJ2-1, with D possibly being TRBD2 (5 bases). V was shortened by 5 bases and J by 3 bases, with 8 bases between the two germline ends. This CDR3 is built from 13 residues. The germline V gene encodes CDR1 LNHDA and CDR2 SQIVND (reference sequence). CDR3 residues: CASSVGIYNEQFF. Written as DNA, the CDR3 is TGTGCCAGTAGTGTCGGGATCTACAATGAGCAGTTCTTC.

This clonotype has at least ten counts. This rearrangement joins TRBV28 to TRBJ2-2; 7 bases agree with TRBD2. The germline V gene has CDR1 MDHEN and CDR2 SYDVKM. The V gene end was trimmed by 5 bases and the J gene end by 6 bases; junction bases not matched to a gene: 9. This CDR3 is built from 15 residues. The CDR3 is CASSPQSGNSGELFF. In DNA, the CDR3 is TGTGCCAGCAGTCCCCAGAGCGGGAATTCCGGGGAGCTGTTTTTT. The complete variable domain, with remaining parts taken from reference TRBV28 and TRBJ2-2, reads DVKVTQSSRYLVKRTGEKVFLECVQDMDHENMFWYRQDPGLGLRLIYFSYDVKMKEKGDIPEGYSVSREKKERFSLILESASTNQTSMYLCASSPQSGNSGELFFGEGSRLTVL.

This clonotype came up many times. The rearrangement links TRBV7-3 to TRBJ2-5; D remains ambiguous. This CDR3 spans 14 amino acids. Trimming pared 0 bases from V and 1 base from J, leaving 6 bases between. Germline values: CDR1 SGHTA, CDR2 FQGTGA. CDR3 sequence: CASSLTEFQETQYF. The CDR3 DNA follows: TGTGCCAGCAGCTTAACGGAGTTCCAAGAGACCCAGTACTTC.

The chain uses TRBV27 and TRBJ2-1, with 15 bases lining up with TRBD2. The CDR3 is 15 residues long. Per the germline V gene, CDR1 is MNHEY and CDR2 is SMNVEV (reference sequence). The junction had 3 bases not matched to a gene; V was cut back by 4 bases and J by 8 bases. The CDR3 coding sequence is TGTGCCAGCAGTTGGACTAGCGGGAGGGGGGATGAGCAGTTCTTC. The encoded protein is CASSWTSGRGDEQFF.

This clonotype has more than one count but fewer than ten. This chain joins TRBV30 and TRBJ1-5, with 7 positions matching TRBD1. CDR3 length: 15 residues. The junction had 6 bases not matched to a gene; V was cut back by 0 bases and J by 4 bases. CDR1 is GTSNPN, CDR2 SVGIG, per germline (reference sequence). CDR3: CAWSVTGSPNQPQHF. CDR3 in DNA: TGTGCCTGGAGTGTGACAGGGAGTCCAAATCAGCCCCAGCATTTT. The full variable domain, in which reference TRBV30 and TRBJ1-5 provide the parts outside the CDR3, is SQTIHQWPATLVQPVGSPLSLECTVEGTSNPNLYWYRQAAGRGLQLLFYSVGIGQISSEVPQNLSASRPQDRQFILSSKKLLLSDSGFYLCAWSVTGSPNQPQHFGDGTRLSIL.

This clonotype was recorded many times. The rearrangement joins TRBV2 to TRBJ1-2; D gene unclear. The CDR3 is 15 amino acids. Trimming took off 3 bases at V and 3 bases at J, with 14 bases between the two ends. Germline V gene data show CDR1 as SNHLY and CDR2 as FYNNEI. The CDR3 protein is CASSDLGGVDYGYTF. The CDR3 DNA sequence: TGTGCCAGCAGTGATTTAGGAGGAGTAGACTATGGCTACACCTTC. The variable domain in full, with the rest retrieved from reference TRBV2 and TRBJ1-2, is EPEVTQTPSHQVTQMGQEVILRCVPISNHLYFYWYRQILGQKVEFLVSFYNNEISEKSEIFDDQFSVERPDGSNFTLKIRSTKLEDSAMYFCASSDLGGVDYGYTFGSGTRLTVV.

This chain uses TRBV9 with TRBJ2-3; D not resolved. The CDR3 spans 14 residues. The V end lost 0 bases, the J end lost 2 bases, and 7 bases lay between the germline ends. Germline-derived CDR1 and CDR2 are SGDLS and YYNGEE. The CDR3 DNA reads as TGTGCCAGCAGCGTAGCGGCAGACACAGATACGCAGTATTTT. Translated: CASSVAADTDTQYF. Full variable domain (remainder filled in from reference TRBV9 and TRBJ2-3): DSGVTQTPKHLITATGQRVTLRCSPRSGDLSVYWYQQSLDQGLQFLIQYYNGEERAKGNILERFSAQQFPDLHSELNLSSLELGDSALYFCASSVAADTDTQYFGPGTRLTVL.

This clonotype was seen just once. This sequence may be a read error, since a much larger clone differs from it by one base. The CDR3 spells CASSYGAENILFF. The DNA for the CDR3 is TGTGCCAGCAGTTATGGGGCCGAAAATATACTGTTTTTT. V usage is TRBV27 and J usage is TRBJ1-4, with D maybe TRBD1 (5 bases). CDR3 length equals 13 residues. Germline values: CDR1 MNHEY, CDR2 SMNVEV (reference sequence). Between the trimmed V and J ends, which lost 4 bases and 13 bases, there was a span of 16 bases. The entire variable domain, with the rest obtained from reference TRBV27 and TRBJ1-4, is as follows: EAQVTQNPRYLITVTGKKLTVTCSQNMNHEYMSWYRQDPGLGLRQIYYSMNVEVTDKGDVPEGYKVSRKEKRNFPLILESPSPNQTSLYFCASSYGAENILFFGSGTQLSVL.